These 28 T cell receptor beta chains were all obtained from the same sample, sequenced in a study of blood T cells in healthy people across ages. The authors ran a second PCR of about 7 to 12 cycles using a sample-barcoded 5' primer and a J-beta primer mix. TCRdb ran MiXCR on the 5' RACE reads and lists one entry per CDR3 protein. This table has around 1.7 million distinct CDR3 sequences, 28% appearing once. The sample taken for sequencing was blood. These receptors were collected from a woman aged 30 to 39 in good health.

This clonotype was detected a few times. The chain carries TRBV6-1 and TRBJ1-2, with 9 positions matching TRBD1. The CDR3 covers 19 residues. The germline CDR1 and CDR2 sequences are MNHNS and SASEGT. The J segment lost 2 bases and the V segment lost 4 bases, leaving 17 bases of the junction unmatched. CDR3 region: CASSARFLRTGVLNYGYTF. CDR3 bases: TGTGCCAGCAGTGCCCGCTTTTTGAGGACAGGGGTCTTAAACTATGGCTACACCTTC.

This clonotype has only a few counts. In DNA, the CDR3 is TGTGCCAGCAGTCGCCGGGGACAGGGTGTCCATGAGCAGTTCTTC. Translation gives CASSRRGQGVHEQFF. This sequence joins TRBV27 and TRBJ2-1, with 9 bases aligning to TRBD1. Germline V gene sequence: CDR1 MNHEY, CDR2 SMNVEV (reference sequence). The trim removed 5 bases at V and 8 bases at J, leaving 10 bases unmatched. CDR3 length: 15 residues.

The chain couples TRBV3-1 to TRBJ2-2; a possible D gene is TRBD2 (5 bases). The ends were cut back, 6 bases at V and 4 bases at J, with 9 bases in the middle. This CDR3 has 13 amino acids. CDR1 is LGHDT, CDR2 YNNKEL, per germline (reference sequence). Here the CDR3 DNA reads TGTGCCAGCAGTCGAAGCGGCACCGGGGAGCTGTTTTTT. Its translation is CASSRSGTGELFF. Full variable domain (outside the CDR3, taken from reference TRBV3-1 and TRBJ2-2): DTAVSQTPKYLVTQMGNDKSIKCEQNLGHDTMYWYKQDSKKFLKIMFSYNNKELIINETVPNRFSPKSPDKAHLNLHINSLELGDSAVYFCASSRSGTGELFFGEGSRLTVL.

Many counts were recorded for this clonotype. The chain combines TRBV4-3 with TRBJ1-2, with D perhaps matching TRBD1 (5 bases). Trimming removed 0 bases from V and 1 base from J, with 9 bases in between. CDR1 LGHNA and CDR2 YSLEER come from the germline V gene. CDR3 length: 15 residues. CDR3 sequence: CASSQDRAYNYGYTF. The CDR3 DNA sequence: TGCGCCAGCAGCCAAGACAGGGCCTATAACTATGGCTACACCTTC.

This clonotype has only a few counts. The chain is built from TRBV21-1 and TRBJ2-4; the table gives TRBD1 as D, unverified against the DNA. Judging by the DNA end, TRBJ2-7 fits better; the J call may be wrong. TRBV21-1 represents a pseudogene. The CDR3 has 17 amino acids. The CDR3 bases are TGTGCCAGCAGTTCCTTCCTCAGGACAGGGGTCACCTACGAGCAGTACTTC. Protein: CASSSFLRTGVTYEQYF.

This clonotype was seen a handful of times. V and J are TRBV5-1 and TRBJ1-1, with 7 bases fitting TRBD1. The ends lost 4 bases at V and 11 bases at J; junction bases unmatched: 14. The germline CDR1 and CDR2 sequences are SGHRS and YFSETQ. The CDR3 has 14 residues. The CDR3 bases are TGCGCCAGCAGCAGGGACATGGAGGGGGCAGGGGCTTTCTTT. Translation: CASSRDMEGAGAFF.

This clonotype was found a few times. The V call is TRBV6-1, the J call TRBJ1-2; 8 bases map to TRBD1. CDR1 is MNHNS and CDR2 is SASEGT in the germline V gene. With V trimmed by 6 bases and J by 1 base, 7 bases remained unmatched. This CDR3 is 15 amino acids long. The CDR3 reads CASRPDRGHNYGYTF. In nucleotides, the CDR3 is TGTGCCAGCAGGCCCGACAGGGGACATAACTATGGCTACACCTTC.

This clonotype was seen at least ten times. V usage is TRBV12-3 or TRBV12-4 and J usage is TRBJ2-1; D may match TRBD1 or TRBD2 (7 bases each). Trimming shortened V by 5 bases and J by 14 bases, and 13 bases separated the two germline ends. This CDR3 is 11 amino acids long. In nucleotides, the CDR3 is TGTGCCAGCAGTCTGACAGGGACTAAGTTCTTC. Its protein is CASSLTGTKFF.

This clonotype was detected many times. The chain uses TRBV10-3 and TRBJ2-7; D is perhaps TRBD2 (6 bases). The CDR3 extends over 14 amino acids. V was clipped by 2 bases and J by 3 bases, with 11 bases between them. Germline V gene lookup returns CDR1 ENHRY and CDR2 SYGVKD. This CDR3 is CAISEGGRGYEQYF. As DNA, the CDR3 is TGTGCCATCAGTGAGGGGGGGAGAGGCTACGAGCAGTACTTC.

V and J are TRBV5-6 and TRBJ1-1; D may be TRBD1 (5 bases). In germline, CDR1 is SGHDT, CDR2 YYEEEE. Trimming removed 2 bases at V and 5 bases at J, with 16 bases between. The CDR3 contains 15 residues. The CDR3 nucleotides read TGTGCCAGCAGCTTCGTCGGGGGATCGGGGACTGAAGCTTTCTTT. Its protein is CASSFVGGSGTEAFF.

The sample holds a few counts of this clonotype. The rearrangement joins TRBV12-3 or TRBV12-4 to TRBJ1-5; maybe TRBD1 (5 bases). The CDR3 spans 14 residues. V was trimmed by 5 bases and J by 5 bases, leaving 13 bases between them. CDR3 in DNA: TGTGCCAGCAGTCTGGGGCAGGAGTATCAGCCCCAGCATTTT. It codes for CASSLGQEYQPQHF.

This clonotype was observed many times. V usage is TRBV5-1 and J usage is TRBJ1-5; 8 bases agree with TRBD1. Germline V gene sequence: CDR1 SGHRS, CDR2 YFSETQ. There are 15 residues in the CDR3. V was clipped by 4 bases and J by 4 bases; unmatched bases: 7. The CDR3 region has the DNA TGCGCCAGCAGCCTGACAGGGGCCTCTAATCAGCCCCAGCATTTT. It specifies CASSLTGASNQPQHF. Filled out from reference TRBV5-1 and TRBJ1-5, the complete variable domain reads KAGVTQTPRYLIKTRGQQVTLSCSPISGHRSVSWYQQTPGQGLQFLFEYFSETQRNKGNFPGRFSGRQFSNSRSEMNVSTLELGDSALYLCASSLTGASNQPQHFGDGTRLSIL.

The rearrangement links TRBV6-6 to TRBJ1-1; TRBD1 aligns across 8 bases. Germline assignment: CDR1 MNHNY and CDR2 SVGAGI (reference sequence). The CDR3 consists of 15 residues. The V and J ends lost 7 bases and 3 bases, in that order; junction bases with no gene match: 10. This chain's CDR3 is CASTVGDRSDTEAFF. The CDR3 coding sequence is TGTGCCAGCACCGTGGGGGACAGGTCCGACACTGAAGCTTTCTTT.

A few counts support this clonotype. V and J are TRBV9 and TRBJ1-1; tentative D call: TRBD1 (5 bases). Germline V gene data show CDR1 as SGDLS and CDR2 as YYNGEE. Between the trimmed V and J ends, which lost 2 bases and 1 base, there was a span of 9 bases. The CDR3 contains 14 residues. The DNA for the CDR3 is TGTGCCAGCAGCGTTGGGGACGAGAACACTGAAGCTTTCTTT. Protein sequence: CASSVGDENTEAFF.

This clonotype was detected a few times. The V call is TRBV6-5, the J call TRBJ2-3; D not resolved. V was trimmed by 4 bases and J by 3 bases, leaving 14 bases between them. CDR3 length: 15 amino acids. Looked up from germline, CDR1 is MNHEY and CDR2 is SVGAGI. The CDR3 loop is CASSSTVGKTDTQYF. The DNA for the CDR3 is TGTGCCAGCAGTTCTACAGTGGGCAAGACAGATACGCAGTATTTT.

This clonotype turned up a few times. This sequence joins TRBV12-5 and TRBJ1-1; no definite D call. Germline V gene lookup returns CDR1 LGHNT and CDR2 FRNRAP. V lost 2 bases to trimming and J lost 2 bases, with 3 bases between them. This CDR3 is 12 amino acids long. CDR3 DNA: TGTGCTAGTGGTTTGCCTAACACTGAAGCTTTCTTT. Protein: CASGLPNTEAFF.

In this sample, this clonotype turned up a few times. The chain recombines TRBV6-2 or TRBV6-3 with TRBJ2-1, with TRBD2 as a possible D gene (6 bases). Trimming pared 4 bases from V and 6 bases from J, leaving 13 bases between. Germline CDR1 reads MNHEY; CDR2 reads SVGEGT. The CDR3 has 14 residues. In DNA form, the CDR3 reads TGTGCCAGCAGTTGGGGCGGGGTAGCCAATGAGCAGTTCTTC. Translation gives CASSWGGVANEQFF.

V usage is TRBV4-2 and J usage is TRBJ2-1, with 8 positions matching TRBD2. The trim removed 5 bases at V and 7 bases at J, leaving 13 bases unmatched. Germline V CDR1 and CDR2: LGHNA, YNFKEQ. The CDR3 extends over 16 amino acids. The CDR3: CASSGHRLALGNEQFF. The CDR3 nucleotides read TGTGCCAGCAGCGGGCATCGACTAGCGCTGGGAAATGAGCAGTTCTTC.

As concerns this clonotype: A single base separates this from a much larger clone, so it may be a read error. The rearrangement joins TRBV21-1 to TRBJ2-7; the D segment call TRBD2 is taken from the table without a DNA check. TRBV21-1 is noted as a pseudogene. This CDR3 comprises 15 residues. The CDR3 spells CASSIGSENSYEQYF. The DNA for the CDR3 is TGTGCCAGCAGCATAGGTAGCGAGAACTCCTACGAGCAGTACTTC.

This clonotype was picked up many times. The J gene is TRBJ2-3, the V gene TRBV5-1; 15 nucleotides agree with TRBD2. The J segment lost 6 bases and the V segment lost 1 base, leaving 3 bases of the junction unmatched. Germline CDR1 reads SGHRS; CDR2 reads YFSETQ. The CDR3 covers 16 residues. CDR3 coding DNA: TGCGCCAGCAGCTTGTTTGGACTAGCGGGGGGGGATACGCAGTATTTT. This codes for CASSLFGLAGGDTQYF. Supplemented by reference TRBV5-1 and TRBJ2-3, the full variable domain reads KAGVTQTPRYLIKTRGQQVTLSCSPISGHRSVSWYQQTPGQGLQFLFEYFSETQRNKGNFPGRFSGRQFSNSRSEMNVSTLELGDSALYLCASSLFGLAGGDTQYFGPGTRLTVL.

The chain is built from TRBV12-3 or TRBV12-4 and TRBJ2-3; D gene unclear. The CDR3 is made up of 13 amino acids. V lost 9 bases to trimming and J lost 3 bases, with 13 bases between them. In DNA, the CDR3 is TGTGCCAGTAAGATTTTGGGGACAGATACGCAGTATTTT. Translating gives CASKILGTDTQYF.

J is TRBJ2-3 and V is TRBV7-3; perhaps TRBD2 as D (5 bases). The V gene's germline CDR1 is SGHTA and CDR2 FQGTGA. The length of the CDR3 is 15 residues. Between the trimmed V and J ends, which lost 4 bases and 1 base, there was a span of 12 bases. The chain's CDR3 is CASSSAGYRTDTQYF. The CDR3 DNA reads TGTGCCAGCAGCTCGGCGGGCTACCGCACAGATACGCAGTATTTT.

The chain employs TRBV3-1 and TRBJ2-3, with no clear D. V was pared by 0 bases and J by 0 bases, with 10 bases between. This CDR3 contains 16 residues. Germline V CDR1 and CDR2: LGHDT, YNNKEL (reference sequence). The chain's CDR3 is CASSQDHVTSTDTQYF. The CDR3, as DNA: TGTGCCAGCAGCCAAGATCACGTAACTAGCACAGATACGCAGTATTTT.

Of note for this clonotype: A much larger clone differs by one base, so this may be a read error. The chain couples TRBV28 to TRBJ2-5; possibly TRBD2 for D (6 bases). The CDR3 length is 14 residues. In germline, CDR1 is MDHEN, CDR2 SYDVKM. V gave up 3 bases and J gave up 7 bases, with 15 bases separating them. The CDR3 region is CASSFAGSGWTQYF. Written as DNA, the CDR3 is TGTGCCAGCAGTTTCGCGGGGAGCGGTTGGACCCAGTACTTC.

The CDR3 reads CASSLEGTADTQYF. CDR3 DNA sequence: TGTGCCAGCAGCTTAGAGGGGACCGCAGATACGCAGTATTTT. V and J are TRBV7-6 and TRBJ2-3; D possibly uses TRBD1 or TRBD2 (5 bases each). This CDR3 contains 14 residues. Between the trimmed V and J ends, which lost 1 base and 4 bases, there was a span of 9 bases. Germline values: CDR1 SGHVS, CDR2 FNYEAQ.

This clonotype was seen at least ten times. The chain joins TRBV29-1 to TRBJ1-4; D is ambiguous. Germline-derived CDR1 and CDR2 are SQVTM and ANQGSEA. The CDR3 has 11 amino acids. V dropped 4 bases and J dropped 5 bases, with 5 bases sitting between them. This CDR3 is CSVGRNEKLFF. The CDR3 region has the DNA TGCAGCGTTGGGAGGAATGAAAAACTGTTTTTT.

J is TRBJ2-5 and V is TRBV20-1; TRBD2 aligns across 7 bases. Per the germline V gene, CDR1 is DFQATT and CDR2 is SNEGSKA (reference sequence). The CDR3 sequence is 14 residues long. Trimming took 8 bases from V and 0 from J; bases not matched to a gene: 9. CDR3 coding DNA: TGCAGTTATAATAGCGGGTCGTACCAAGAGACCCAGTACTTC. Encoded protein: CSYNSGSYQETQYF.

J is TRBJ2-1 and V is TRBV29-1, with 10 bases that match TRBD2. Germline lookup yields CDR1 SQVTM and CDR2 ANQGSEA. The CDR3 is made up of 15 amino acids. Germline trimming cut 7 bases from V and 6 bases from J; bases unmatched to any gene: 12. CDR3 DNA sequence: TGCAGCGCCGGTACTAGCGGGATGGAATCCAATGAGCAGTTCTTC. Translation: CSAGTSGMESNEQFF.